This T cell receptor (beta chain) derives from a study of spatial heterogeneity in lung cancer. The time point is: blood at routine non-recurrence follow-up after resection. This clonotype was seen ten or more times. MiXCR was run by TCRdb on the 5' RACE reads, yielding one entry per CDR3 protein. The sample records under 25,000 distinct CDR3 sequences, over 8% being singletons. The V gene's germline CDR1 is LGHDT and CDR2 YNNKEL (reference sequence). This CDR3 is 16 amino acids long. V was cut by 3 bases and J by 4 bases, with 18 bases left in between. This TCR was recovered from a female donor with early-stage non-small cell lung cancer. The source material was PBMCs, sampled at follow-up. This chain connects TRBV3-1 to TRBJ1-2; D is uncertain. The CDR3 DNA reads TGTGCCAGCAGCCAGGGCGTGGGCAAACTATCCTATGGCTACACCTTC. It codes for CASSQGVGKLSYGYTF.